Here is one T cell receptor (beta chain) with its context. The target antigen is unknown. The data belong to a study of Ad26.COV2.S vaccination and SARS-CoV-2 variants. Study summary: In the study, Ad26.COV2.S was injected intramuscularly once, or twice 56 days apart.

TCRdb keeps only in-frame clones here, not all; method: immunoSEQ multiplex PCR. This sample has about 680,000 clones, with 70% to 90% found just once. Treatment specified: some 20 received Ad26.COV2.S at low or high dose, single or two shots; several received placebo; per-sample allocation not given. Samples came from day 63 after the first vaccine or placebo injection. The length of the CDR3 is 14 residues. Per the germline V gene, CDR1 is MNHEY and CDR2 is SVGAGI. The germline V and J ends were trimmed by 7 bases and 2 bases, with 14 bases remaining between them. Whole-study findings and limits: The study found higher spike-specific TCR breadth in vaccine than placebo recipients.

This TCR was recovered from a person between 18 and 60 years old who received the Ad26.COV2.S COVID-19 vaccine or a placebo. The sequencing here drew on peripheral blood, taken in a trial of Ad26.COV2.S vaccine versus placebo. The genes are TRBV6-5 and TRBJ1-2; D is ambiguous. CDR3 amino acids: CASNPVAGNYGYTF. Written as DNA, the CDR3 is TGTGCCAGCAATCCGGTGGCGGGAAACTATGGCTACACCTTC.